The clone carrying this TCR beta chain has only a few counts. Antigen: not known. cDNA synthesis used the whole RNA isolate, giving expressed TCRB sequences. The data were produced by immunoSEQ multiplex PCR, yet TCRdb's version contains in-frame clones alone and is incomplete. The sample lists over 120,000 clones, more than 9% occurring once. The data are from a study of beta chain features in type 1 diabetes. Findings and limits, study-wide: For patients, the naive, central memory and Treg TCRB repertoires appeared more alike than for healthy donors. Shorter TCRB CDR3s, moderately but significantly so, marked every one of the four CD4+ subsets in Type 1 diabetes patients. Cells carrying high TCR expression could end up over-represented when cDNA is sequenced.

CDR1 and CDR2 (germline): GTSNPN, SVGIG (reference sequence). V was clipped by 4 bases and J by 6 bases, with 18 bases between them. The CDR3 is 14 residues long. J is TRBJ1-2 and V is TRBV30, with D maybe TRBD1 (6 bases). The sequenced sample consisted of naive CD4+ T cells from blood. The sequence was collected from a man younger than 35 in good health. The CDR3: CAWNADQGRDGYTF. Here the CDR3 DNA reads TGTGCCTGGAATGCGGATCAGGGGCGAGATGGCTACACCTTC.